The 25 T cell receptor beta chains in this list originate from one sample, sequenced in a study of T-cell memory formation after mild COVID-19. TCRdb processed the 5' RACE reads anew with MiXCR; each CDR3 protein has one entry. This sample has roughly 300,000 distinct CDR3 sequences, with roughly 16% found just once. The sequenced sample was PBMCs or a T cell subset sorted from them (not recorded which). These receptors were collected from a man between 18 and 35 years old who had mild COVID-19 (a few samples of this study predate the infection). Cell type and time point are not known.

In this sample, this clonotype turned up many times. The chain combines TRBV7-6 with TRBJ1-1; tentatively, D is TRBD1 (6 bases). V dropped 3 bases and J dropped 2 bases, with 10 bases sitting between them. This CDR3 has 14 amino acids. The germline gives CDR1 SGHVS, CDR2 FNYEAQ. CDR3 DNA: TGTGCCAGCAGCTTGACCGGGGGCAACACTGAAGCTTTCTTT. It is translated as CASSLTGGNTEAFF.

The chain couples TRBV6-5 to TRBJ1-2; 7 positions agree with TRBD1. V shed 2 bases, J shed 8 bases, and the junction held 5 bases outside the gene matches. The CDR3 consists of 13 residues. In germline, CDR1 is MNHEY, CDR2 SVGAGI. The CDR3 DNA sequence: TGTGCCAGCAGTTACGAGGGGGCAGGGGGCTACACCTTC. The encoded protein is CASSYEGAGGYTF.

Only a few counts were recorded for this clonotype. The chain carries TRBV7-3 and TRBJ1-6; the D is unclear. In germline, CDR1 is SGHTA, CDR2 FQGTGA. The CDR3 spans 13 residues. Trimming cost V 8 bases and J 3 bases, with 8 bases left between them. For the CDR3, the DNA is TGTGCCAGCGCTGGGGACTATAATTCACCCCTCCACTTT. This gives the protein CASAGDYNSPLHF. The variable domain in full, with the rest retrieved from reference TRBV7-3 and TRBJ1-6, is GAGVSQTPSNKVTEKGKYVELRCDPISGHTALYWYRQSLGQGPEFLIYFQGTGAADDSGLPNDRFFAVRPEGSVSTLKIQRTERGDSAVYLCASAGDYNSPLHFGNGTRLTVT.

This clonotype has a handful of counts. This chain links TRBV4-1 with TRBJ2-5; 8 bases align to TRBD2. The V and J ends lost 3 bases and 3 bases, in that order; junction bases with no gene match: 6. The CDR3 contains 15 residues. Looked up from germline, CDR1 is MGHRA and CDR2 is YSYEKL. For the CDR3, the DNA is TGCGCCAGCAGCCAGGAGGACGGGAGGGAAGAGACCCAGTACTTC. It codes for CASSQEDGREETQYF.

In its sample, this clonotype was seen a few times. The chain is built from TRBV11-3 and TRBJ2-7; maybe TRBD2 (5 bases). Trimming cost V 1 base and J 1 base, with 11 bases left between them. CDR3 size: 15 residues. Germline values: CDR1 SGHNT, CDR2 YENEEA. This CDR3 reads CASSLGGPDSYEQYF. The CDR3 DNA reads as TGTGCCAGCAGCTTAGGCGGGCCTGATTCCTACGAGCAGTACTTC.

The chain has TRBV2 and TRBJ1-2; D call uncertain. Trimming took off 4 bases at V and 8 bases at J, with 11 bases between the two ends. The length of the CDR3 is 12 residues. CDR1 and CDR2 from the germline V gene are SNHLY and FYNNEI. CDR3 residues: CASSGDTAGYTF. Written as DNA, the CDR3 is TGTGCCAGCAGTGGCGACACGGCAGGCTACACCTTC. The entire variable domain, with the rest obtained from reference TRBV2 and TRBJ1-2, is as follows: EPEVTQTPSHQVTQMGQEVILRCVPISNHLYFYWYRQILGQKVEFLVSFYNNEISEKSEIFDDQFSVERPDGSNFTLKIRSTKLEDSAMYFCASSGDTAGYTFGSGTRLTVV.

The chain employs TRBV4-1 and TRBJ2-2; possibly TRBD2 for D (5 bases). The CDR3 runs 17 residues. V lost 3 bases and J lost 0, with 14 bases in between. Germline CDR1 is MGHRA and CDR2 is YSYEKL. The CDR3 sequence: CASSQQDLVANTGELFF. The DNA of the CDR3 is TGCGCCAGCAGCCAGCAGGACTTGGTTGCGAACACCGGGGAGCTGTTTTTT.

This chain uses TRBV5-1 with TRBJ1-1; TRBD1 might be the D (6 bases). Trimming took 0 bases from V and 4 from J, leaving 13 bases between them. CDR3 length equals 15 residues. The germline CDR1 and CDR2 sequences are SGHRS and YFSETQ. CDR3 residues: CASSLGGHSGTEAFF. The DNA of the CDR3 is TGCGCCAGCAGCTTGGGGGGGCACAGTGGCACTGAAGCTTTCTTT.

This clonotype was observed a handful of times. The rearrangement links TRBV6-2 or TRBV6-3 to TRBJ1-5; 8 bases agree with TRBD1. Germline V lookup: CDR1 MNHEY, CDR2 SVGEGT. The CDR3 is 13 amino acids. V gave up 6 bases and J gave up 7 bases; unmatched junction bases: 5. The CDR3 sequence is CASSPGGRQPQHF. CDR3 sequence (DNA): TGTGCCAGCAGCCCAGGGGGCAGGCAGCCCCAGCATTTT.

J is TRBJ1-2 and V is TRBV28; unclear D gene. The CDR3 totals 12 residues. Trimming stripped 7 bases from V and 0 bases from J, with 6 bases between. The germline gives CDR1 MDHEN, CDR2 SYDVKM. Here the CDR3 DNA reads TGTGCCAGCACGGGTACTAACTATGGCTACACCTTC. It specifies CASTGTNYGYTF.

The chain joins TRBV6-5 to TRBJ2-7, with D possibly TRBD1 on 6 matching bases. The V gene's germline CDR1 is MNHEY and CDR2 SVGAGI. The CDR3 has 12 residues. Trimming cost V 6 bases and J 2 bases, with 8 bases left between them. CDR3 bases: TGTGCCAGCAGAAGGGACACCTACGAGCAGTACTTC. Translation gives CASRRDTYEQYF.

This clonotype was seen a handful of times. DNA for the CDR3: TGTGCCAGCAGCTTGGAGGGCCTCGCACCCCTCCACTTT. This encodes CASSLEGLAPLHF. V usage is TRBV5-5 and J usage is TRBJ1-6, with D unclear. The germline CDR1 and CDR2 sequences are SGHKS and YYEKEE (reference sequence). The CDR3 runs 13 residues. The ends were cut back, 0 bases at V and 11 bases at J, with 9 bases in the middle. Drawing the rest from reference TRBV5-5 and TRBJ1-6, the complete variable domain is DAGVTQSPTHLIKTRGQQVTLRCSPISGHKSVSWYQQVLGQGPQFIFQYYEKEERGRGNFPDRFSARQFPNYSSELNVNALLLGDSALYLCASSLEGLAPLHFGNGTRLTVT.

This clonotype was seen at least ten times. The chain carries TRBV5-1 and TRBJ2-1, with 9 nucleotides matching TRBD2. CDR3 size: 16 residues. J was trimmed by 5 bases and V by 0 bases; bases with no gene match: 6. The germline CDR1 and CDR2 sequences are SGHRS and YFSETQ. The DNA of the CDR3 is TGCGCCAGCAGCTTGGGGATAGCGGGGGTCGACAATGAGCAGTTCTTC. It codes for CASSLGIAGVDNEQFF.

This clonotype was observed a handful of times. The chain is built from TRBV4-2 and TRBJ2-2; 7 nucleotides agree with TRBD1. Germline V gives CDR1 LGHNA, CDR2 YNFKEQ. Losses at the gene ends were 2 bases for V and 2 bases for J; bases not matched to a gene: 8. This CDR3 contains 17 residues. The CDR3 region is CASSQTDRARNTGELFF. CDR3 coding DNA: TGTGCCAGCAGCCAAACCGACAGGGCGCGAAACACCGGGGAGCTGTTTTTT.

This clonotype has a handful of counts. This chain joins TRBV5-1 and TRBJ1-2; maybe TRBD1 (5 bases). The CDR3 runs 14 residues. Germline lookup yields CDR1 SGHRS and CDR2 YFSETQ. V gave up 5 bases and J gave up 5 bases, with 16 bases separating them. CDR3 protein: CASRRAGTDYGYTF. CDR3 bases: TGCGCCAGCAGAAGAGCCGGGACGGATTATGGCTACACCTTC.

Ten or more counts support this clonotype. The chain carries TRBV7-3 and TRBJ2-2; the D gene could be TRBD1 or TRBD2 (5 bases each). The V gene lost 4 bases and the J gene lost 6 bases, with 15 bases spanning the gap. The CDR3 is 15 residues long. Germline V lookup: CDR1 SGHTA, CDR2 FQGTGA. The CDR3, as DNA: TGTGCCAGCAGCTCCACGGTGGGGACGGCCGGGGAGCTGTTTTTT. Translation: CASSSTVGTAGELFF.

The rearrangement joins TRBV5-1 to TRBJ2-5, with TRBD1 matching 8 bases. J was trimmed by 3 bases and V by 3 bases; bases with no gene match: 7. The length of the CDR3 is 15 residues. CDR1 is SGHRS, CDR2 YFSETQ, per germline. CDR3 loop: CASSSGDRTEETQYF. Written as DNA, the CDR3 is TGCGCCAGCAGCTCTGGGGACAGGACGGAAGAGACCCAGTACTTC.

This clonotype was observed many times. V is TRBV25-1 and J is TRBJ2-1; 7 bases are a match to TRBD2. With 3 bases clipped from V and 5 bases from J, the junction kept 13 bases outside the gene matches. The germline CDR1 and CDR2 sequences are MGHDK and SYGVNS. The length of the CDR3 is 17 residues. CDR3 DNA: TGTGCCAGCAGTGAGGGAACTAGCGCTTCGGTGGACAATGAGCAGTTCTTC. It encodes CASSEGTSASVDNEQFF.

This chain links TRBV12-3 or TRBV12-4 with TRBJ1-5; a weak D match, TRBD1 (6 bases). V shed 5 bases and J shed 7 bases, with 9 bases lying between them. This CDR3 contains 12 residues. The CDR3 DNA reads as TGTGCCAGCAGTCCAGGGGTACAGCCCCAGCATTTT. Its translation: CASSPGVQPQHF.

The table lists this clonotype with a few counts. V gene TRBV11-2 combines with J gene TRBJ2-2; 7 bases are shared with TRBD1. V dropped 1 base and J dropped 6; count of bases not matched to a gene: 11. Per germline, CDR1 SGHAT and CDR2 FQNNGV. This CDR3 has 17 residues. In DNA, the CDR3 is TGTGCCAGCAGCTTAGCCCATCGACAGGGTTATTCCGGGGAGCTGTTTTTT. Translated, it gives CASSLAHRQGYSGELFF.

V gene TRBV9 combines with J gene TRBJ1-1, with D unresolved. CDR1 is SGDLS and CDR2 is YYNGEE in the germline V gene. The CDR3 covers 14 residues. Between the trimmed V and J ends, which lost 7 bases and 4 bases, there was a span of 17 bases. As DNA, the CDR3 is TGTGCCAGCGCGGCAACCGGGGTCGGCACTGAAGCTTTCTTT. Its translation is CASAATGVGTEAFF.

This clonotype was seen only a few times. The chain combines TRBV9 with TRBJ1-4; tentatively, D is TRBD1 (5 bases). This CDR3 region has 16 residues. With 0 bases removed from V and 5 bases from J, the gap between germline ends came to 14 bases. CDR1 and CDR2 (germline): SGDLS, YYNGEE. The CDR3: CASSVAPGQWNEKLFF. The CDR3 bases are TGTGCCAGCAGCGTAGCTCCGGGGCAGTGGAATGAAAAACTGTTTTTT. Complete variable domain (other parts from reference TRBV9 and TRBJ1-4): DSGVTQTPKHLITATGQRVTLRCSPRSGDLSVYWYQQSLDQGLQFLIQYYNGEERAKGNILERFSAQQFPDLHSELNLSSLELGDSALYFCASSVAPGQWNEKLFFGSGTQLSVL.

The chain couples TRBV7-2 to TRBJ2-3, with D hard to call. The CDR3 runs to 14 residues. The germline CDR1 and CDR2 sequences are SGHTA and FQGNSA. Trimming stripped 1 base from V and 2 bases from J, with 7 bases between. The CDR3 nucleotides read TGTGCCAGCAGCTTAGTCAGAAACACAGATACGCAGTATTTT. It specifies CASSLVRNTDTQYF.

This clonotype was seen ten or more times. The chain recombines TRBV19 with TRBJ1-5; TRBD1 matches 12 bases. Germline values: CDR1 LNHDA, CDR2 SQIVND (reference sequence). This CDR3 has 15 residues. V dropped 3 bases and J dropped 8; count of bases not matched to a gene: 5. CDR3 bases: TGTGCCAGTAGTATGGGGACAGGGGGCGCGGAGCCCCAGCATTTT. This encodes CASSMGTGGAEPQHF.

This clonotype was detected only a few times. The chain is built from TRBV12-3 or TRBV12-4 and TRBJ2-5; D is possibly TRBD1 (5 bases). CDR3 length: 13 residues. With 4 bases removed from V and 5 bases from J, the gap between germline ends came to 11 bases. CDR3 loop: CASSWWGAETQYF. CDR3 nucleotides: TGTGCCAGCAGTTGGTGGGGCGCGGAGACCCAGTACTTC.